The 21 T cell receptor beta chains listed next were all sequenced from one sample in a study of human T cells and chemical hapten exposure. Time point given: healthy volunteer bleed at 2 weeks. Unfractionated whole blood served as the source for total RNA extraction. TCRdb independently ran MiXCR on the RACE reads; one entry per CDR3 protein. Of approximately 44,000 distinct CDR3 sequences listed, roughly 4.5% were seen once; the top ten hold around 5.8%. Sequenced input: whole blood. These receptors came from a human donor in good health. Some clones in this sample may be carry-over from other donors' samples.

This clonotype was found a few times. This chain joins TRBV5-1 and TRBJ1-4; D not resolved. From germline, CDR1 is SGHRS and CDR2 YFSETQ. This CDR3 has 14 amino acids. V was trimmed by 5 bases and J by 0 bases, leaving 8 bases between them. The DNA of the CDR3 is TGCGCCAGCAGGCCCCTCGCAACTAATGAAAAACTGTTTTTT. Translation: CASRPLATNEKLFF.

Ten or more counts support this clonotype. V gene TRBV7-2 combines with J gene TRBJ2-1; 14 nucleotides match TRBD2. The CDR3 covers 18 residues. With V trimmed by 1 base and J by 7 bases, 9 bases remained unmatched. CDR1 SGHTA and CDR2 FQGNSA come from the germline V gene. In DNA, the CDR3 is TGTGCCAGCAGCTTAGAGGGACTAGCGGGAGCCCGGAGGAATGAGCAGTTCTTC. Translation gives CASSLEGLAGARRNEQFF.

This clonotype was found many times. The chain recombines TRBV28 with TRBJ2-1; D gene unclear. Germline CDR1 MDHEN, CDR2 SYDVKM. The CDR3 consists of 15 residues. V dropped 5 bases and J dropped 0 bases, with 11 bases sitting between them. The CDR3 sequence: CASSVSPSSYNEQFF. The CDR3 DNA is TGTGCCAGCAGTGTTAGCCCGAGCTCCTACAATGAGCAGTTCTTC.

This clonotype has at least ten counts. The chain combines TRBV28 with TRBJ1-1; 7 bases line up with TRBD1. V lost 1 base and J lost 5; bases outside the gene matches: 16. CDR1 is MDHEN and CDR2 is SYDVKM in the germline V gene. The CDR3 is 18 amino acids. The CDR3 protein is CASSLLVGGAFPSTEAFF. CDR3 DNA: TGTGCCAGCAGTTTATTAGTAGGGGGCGCGTTCCCTAGTACTGAAGCTTTCTTT. The variable domain in full, with the rest retrieved from reference TRBV28 and TRBJ1-1, is DVKVTQSSRYLVKRTGEKVFLECVQDMDHENMFWYRQDPGLGLRLIYFSYDVKMKEKGDIPEGYSVSREKKERFSLILESASTNQTSMYLCASSLLVGGAFPSTEAFFGQGTRLTVV.

This clonotype was found a few times. J is TRBJ1-1 and V is TRBV11-1; 7 bases line up with TRBD1. From germline, CDR1 is SGHAT and CDR2 FQDESV (reference sequence). The junction had 9 bases not matched to a gene; V was cut back by 4 bases and J by 4 bases. The CDR3 length is 15 residues. CDR3 in DNA: TGTGCCAGCAGCTCCCTACAGGGGAGTGTCACTGAAGCTTTCTTT. This codes for CASSSLQGSVTEAFF.

This clonotype has ten or more counts. V and J are TRBV12-3 or TRBV12-4 and TRBJ1-5; no firm D call. The CDR3 length is 15 residues. The germline V and J ends were trimmed by 6 bases and 0 bases, with 12 bases remaining between them. CDR3 sequence reads: CASRQSFDSNQPQHF. In DNA, the CDR3 is TGTGCCAGCAGGCAGTCTTTCGATAGCAATCAGCCCCAGCATTTT.

This clonotype came up many times. The genes are TRBV28 and TRBJ2-3; 9 nucleotides agree with TRBD2. Germline CDR1 and CDR2: MDHEN and SYDVKM. The length of the CDR3 is 16 residues. J gave up 2 bases and V 1 base, and 4 bases lay outside the gene matches. CDR3 sequence (DNA): TGTGCCAGCAGTTTATTGACTAGCGGATTCACAGATACGCAGTATTTT. It encodes CASSLLTSGFTDTQYF.

J is TRBJ1-5 and V is TRBV6-1, with D unresolved. Deletions cut 3 bases from V and 0 bases from J, with 6 bases between. The CDR3 loop spans 14 amino acids. CDR1 MNHNS and CDR2 SASEGT come from the germline V gene. The CDR3 reads CASSDRVSNQPQHF. CDR3 sequence (DNA): TGTGCCAGCAGTGATAGGGTTAGCAATCAGCCCCAGCATTTT.

This clonotype showed up many times. The chain uses TRBV7-2 and TRBJ2-3; D is possibly TRBD2 (5 bases). There are 17 residues in the CDR3. CDR1 and CDR2 from the germline V gene are SGHTA and FQGNSA. Trimming took 3 bases from V and 0 from J, leaving 16 bases between them. The CDR3 loop reads CASSLKGGGASTDTQYF. DNA of the CDR3: TGTGCCAGCAGCTTGAAAGGTGGAGGAGCTAGCACAGATACGCAGTATTTT.

Concerning this clonotype: This may arise from a read error, as a much more abundant clone is one base away. This chain joins TRBV10-3 and TRBJ2-3, with TRBD2 as a possible D gene (6 bases). The CDR3 consists of 16 residues. CDR1 is ENHRY, CDR2 SYGVKD, per germline. This chain's CDR3 is CAISGRAGRATDTQFF. DNA for the CDR3: TGTGCCATCAGTGGCCGAGCGGGTAGGGCCACAGATACGCAGTTTTTT.

In this sample, this clonotype turned up a few times. Here the CDR3 DNA reads TGTGCCAGCAGTGCCCCCATGACAGGGGGTTCCCGCTACGAGCAGTACTTC. Translating gives CASSAPMTGGSRYEQYF. This chain connects TRBV28 to TRBJ2-7, with 9 nucleotides matching TRBD1. Per the germline V gene, CDR1 is MDHEN and CDR2 is SYDVKM. After removal of 5 bases from V and 3 bases from J, the junction contained 14 bases not matched to a gene. This CDR3 contains 17 residues.

This clonotype was counted at least ten times. V usage is TRBV2 and J usage is TRBJ2-3; tentative D call: TRBD1 (6 bases). With 6 bases removed from V and 5 bases from J, the gap between germline ends came to 18 bases. The germline gives CDR1 SNHLY, CDR2 FYNNEI. The CDR3 covers 15 residues. The CDR3 DNA reads TGTGCCAGCAGGGTAGGAAACAGGGCTAAAGATACGCAGTATTTT. Translation: CASRVGNRAKDTQYF. Supplemented by reference TRBV2 and TRBJ2-3, the full variable domain reads EPEVTQTPSHQVTQMGQEVILRCVPISNHLYFYWYRQILGQKVEFLVSFYNNEISEKSEIFDDQFSVERPDGSNFTLKIRSTKLEDSAMYFCASRVGNRAKDTQYFGPGTRLTVL.

This clonotype showed up just a few times. The chain is built from TRBV28 and TRBJ2-3, with a weak D call TRBD1 (7 bases). The germline V gene encodes CDR1 MDHEN and CDR2 SYDVKM. V was clipped by 2 bases and J by 4 bases, with 13 bases between them. The CDR3 contains 15 residues. The CDR3 coding sequence is TGTGCCAGCAGTTTAATAGGAGGGGGCGCAGATACGCAGTATTTT. Translating gives CASSLIGGGADTQYF.

This chain links TRBV11-3 with TRBJ2-7; TRBD2 might be the D (5 bases). V was clipped by 5 bases and J by 4 bases, with 12 bases between them. The CDR3 spans 13 residues. The germline gives CDR1 SGHNT, CDR2 YENEEA. The CDR3 DNA is TGTGCCAGCAGCCCCCCGGGGATTTACGAGCAGTACTTC. Amino acids: CASSPPGIYEQYF.

This clonotype was seen many times. CDR3 amino acids: CASRGLQLSYNEQFF. CDR3 DNA: TGTGCCAGCAGGGGACTACAATTATCCTACAATGAGCAGTTCTTC. The chain joins TRBV2 to TRBJ2-1; TRBD2 matches at 7 bases. V shed 6 bases, J shed 1 base, and the junction held 6 bases outside the gene matches. Per germline, CDR1 SNHLY and CDR2 FYNNEI. The CDR3 is 15 residues long.

Ten or more counts support this clonotype. The chain combines TRBV6-5 with TRBJ2-3, with 7 nucleotides matching TRBD2. Trimming at V came to 0 bases and at J to 5 bases, leaving 5 bases not matched to a gene. Germline-derived CDR1 and CDR2 are MNHEY and SVGAGI. CDR3 length: 15 residues. The CDR3 nucleotides read TGTGCCAGCAGTTACTCGCGCGGGAGTATAGATACGCAGTATTTT. This encodes CASSYSRGSIDTQYF.

This chain joins TRBV29-1 and TRBJ2-3; D may be TRBD2 (6 bases). V was clipped by 5 bases and J by 6 bases, with 21 bases between them. Per the germline V gene, CDR1 is SQVTM and CDR2 is ANQGSEA. The CDR3 loop spans 15 amino acids. CDR3 nucleotide sequence: TGCAGCGTTTTAGGTACCGGGAGCCTTGCGGATACGCAGTATTTT. Translated, it gives CSVLGTGSLADTQYF.

This clonotype was detected ten times or more. The J gene is TRBJ2-4, the V gene TRBV20-1; the match to TRBD1 covers 8 bases. The CDR3 is 15 residues long. J gave up 6 bases and V 3 bases, and 10 bases lay outside the gene matches. CDR1 and CDR2 from the germline V gene are DFQATT and SNEGSKA (reference sequence). CDR3 nucleotides: TGCAGTGCTAGGGTCTCAGGGGGCAGGGGAAACATTCAGTACTTC. It specifies CSARVSGGRGNIQYF.

This clonotype was picked up many times. The gene calls are TRBV5-1 and TRBJ2-7; 9 bases line up with TRBD1. This CDR3 comprises 15 residues. Trimming at V came to 3 bases and at J to 4 bases, leaving 8 bases not matched to a gene. Germline values: CDR1 SGHRS, CDR2 YFSETQ. The CDR3 DNA sequence: TGCGCCAGCAGCTCTACGGGACAGGGCTTTTACGAGCAGTACTTC. Translation: CASSSTGQGFYEQYF. The complete variable domain, with remaining parts taken from reference TRBV5-1 and TRBJ2-7, reads KAGVTQTPRYLIKTRGQQVTLSCSPISGHRSVSWYQQTPGQGLQFLFEYFSETQRNKGNFPGRFSGRQFSNSRSEMNVSTLELGDSALYLCASSSTGQGFYEQYFGPGTRLTVT.

This clonotype was recorded once. The gene calls are TRBV11-2 and TRBJ2-7, with TRBD2 identical over 10 bases. The V gene's germline CDR1 is SGHAT and CDR2 FQNNGV. The CDR3 runs 14 residues. The J segment lost 2 bases and the V segment lost 7 bases, leaving 5 bases of the junction unmatched. CDR3 DNA sequence: TGTGCCAGCACCGGGACTAGCGAACCCTACGAGCAGTACTTC. Encoded protein: CASTGTSEPYEQYF.

This clonotype has at least ten counts. The chain carries TRBV14 and TRBJ2-7; unclear D gene. Trimming stripped 2 bases from V and 2 bases from J, with 7 bases between. Looked up from germline, CDR1 is SGHDN and CDR2 is FVKESK. The CDR3 extends over 13 amino acids. For the CDR3, the DNA is TGTGCCAGCAGCCAACGACAACCCTACGAGCAGTACTTC. Its protein product is CASSQRQPYEQYF.